The 14 T cell receptor beta chains in this list originate from one sample, sequenced in a study of vaccination and CD4 T cells after COVID-19. Their specific antigens are unknown. As to treatment: roughly 11-day PBMC culture with coronavirus spike peptide pools or control peptides (ViraFEST assay). Sequencing of DNA taken from cultured CD4+ T cells relied on the Oncomine TCR Beta short-read assay. TCRdb re-derived calls from the PCR reads in MiXCR, one entry per CDR3 protein. The repertoire has roughly 20,000 distinct CDR3 sequences, around 60% of them found once; the top ten carry 8.9%. This material consisted of CD4+ T cells from blood, cultured in vitro, taken after SARS-CoV-2 vaccination. These receptors came from a human donor who had recovered from COVID-19.

This clonotype was counted between two and nine times. The chain carries TRBV27 and TRBJ1-6, with D perhaps matching TRBD1 (5 bases). CDR1 and CDR2 from the germline V gene are MNHEY and SMNVEV (reference sequence). V was clipped by 7 bases and J by 5 bases, with 12 bases between them. This CDR3 has 14 amino acids. The CDR3 loop reads CASTQGMDNSPLHF. The CDR3 DNA follows: TGTGCCAGCACGCAGGGAATGGATAATTCACCCCTCCACTTT.

The rearrangement uses TRBV9 and TRBJ1-1; D unresolved. This CDR3 has 14 amino acids. Germline V gives CDR1 SGDLS, CDR2 YYNGEE. Deletions cut 1 base from V and 0 bases from J, with 7 bases between. CDR3 sequence reads: CASSVSGMNTEAFF. CDR3 sequence (DNA): TGTGCCAGCAGCGTATCAGGAATGAACACTGAAGCTTTCTTT.

V is TRBV30 and J is TRBJ2-7; tentative D call: TRBD1 (6 bases). Between the trimmed V and J ends, which lost 3 bases and 6 bases, there was a span of 9 bases. The CDR3 is made up of 11 amino acids. Per the germline V gene, CDR1 is GTSNPN and CDR2 is SVGIG (reference sequence). CDR3 amino acids: CAWRRTVEQYF. CDR3 coding DNA: TGTGCCTGGAGACGGACAGTCGAGCAGTACTTC.

This clonotype was observed a few times. The CDR3 DNA is TGTGCCAGCAGTCCGATACGGACAAATAGCAATCAGCCCCAGCATTTT. Translated, it gives CASSPIRTNSNQPQHF. The chain carries TRBV27 and TRBJ1-5; tentative D call: TRBD1 (5 bases). CDR1 is MNHEY and CDR2 is SMNVEV in the germline V gene (reference sequence). The V and J ends lost 5 bases and 0 bases respectively, with 14 bases between them. The CDR3 is 16 amino acids.

The chain recombines TRBV2 with TRBJ1-2; perhaps TRBD1 as D (5 bases). There are 15 residues in the CDR3. V was shortened by 1 base and J by 8 bases, with 17 bases between the two germline ends. CDR1 and CDR2 (germline): SNHLY, FYNNEI. The CDR3 DNA follows: TGTGCCAGCAGTGAAGGATTGGAGGGGATGCGGGGCTACACCTTC. This sequence encodes CASSEGLEGMRGYTF.

This clonotype was detected once. The rearrangement joins TRBV6-5 to TRBJ1-1; no clear D gene. The V end was cut by 4 bases, the J end by 4 bases, with 10 bases between. Germline V lookup: CDR1 MNHEY, CDR2 SVGAGI. CDR3 size: 13 residues. The CDR3 DNA follows: TGTGCCAGCAGTTCCGGACGGGGCACTGAAGCTTTCTTT. Translating gives CASSSGRGTEAFF.

Within the sample, this clonotype is large (0.1 to 1%). The chain combines TRBV20-1 with TRBJ1-5; TRBD1 is a possible D gene (6 bases). The ends were cut back, 6 bases at V and 6 bases at J, with 15 bases in the middle. The germline V gene has CDR1 DFQATT and CDR2 SNEGSKA (reference sequence). The CDR3 loop spans 13 amino acids. This chain's CDR3 is CSASGGRGQPQHF. Written as DNA, the CDR3 is TGCAGTGCAAGTGGGGGGCGAGGTCAGCCCCAGCATTTT.

The chain carries TRBV14 and TRBJ1-5; weak D call: TRBD1 (5 bases). V was cut by 3 bases and J by 1 base, with 13 bases left in between. Germline V gives CDR1 SGHDN, CDR2 FVKESK. This CDR3 contains 16 residues. The CDR3 bases are TGTGCCAGCAGCCATTATCCAGGGATAAGCAATCAGCCCCAGCATTTT. Residues: CASSHYPGISNQPQHF.

This clonotype showed up just a few times. The rearrangement links TRBV20-1 to TRBJ1-5; D remains unclear. CDR3 length: 12 residues. Germline CDR1 is DFQATT and CDR2 is SNEGSKA (reference sequence). The ends were cut back, 5 bases at V and 2 bases at J, with 7 bases in the middle. CDR3 in amino acids: CSARGGNQPQHF. The CDR3 DNA reads TGCAGTGCTCGCGGGGGCAATCAGCCCCAGCATTTT.

This clonotype was observed a few times. This chain joins TRBV15 and TRBJ1-2, with TRBD1 matching over 9 bases. The CDR3 runs 15 residues. The germline V gene encodes CDR1 LNHNV and CDR2 YYDKDF (reference sequence). J gave up 6 bases and V 0 bases, and 5 bases lay outside the gene matches. CDR3 residues: CATSREGQGTDGYTF. In DNA, the CDR3 is TGTGCCACCAGCAGAGAAGGACAGGGGACGGATGGCTACACCTTC.

The chain couples TRBV6-2 or TRBV6-3 to TRBJ1-2; 8 bases fit TRBD1. The germline V gene encodes CDR1 MNHEY and CDR2 SVGEGT. Germline trimming cut 6 bases from V and 8 bases from J; bases unmatched to any gene: 11. The CDR3 runs 14 residues. The CDR3 nucleotides read TGTGCCAGCAGCGACCGGGACAGGAGTTCCGGCTACACCTTC. Its translation: CASSDRDRSSGYTF.

The chain recombines TRBV6-5 with TRBJ1-1; TRBD1 matches at 8 bases. The V segment lost 4 bases and the J segment 4 bases; nucleotides outside the gene matches: 5. The length of the CDR3 is 14 residues. In germline, CDR1 is MNHEY, CDR2 SVGAGI. CDR3: CASSFRGPGTEAFF. CDR3 bases: TGTGCCAGCAGTTTCAGGGGGCCGGGCACTGAAGCTTTCTTT.

This clonotype appeared a few times. The chain recombines TRBV7-9 with TRBJ1-2; TRBD1 matches at 9 bases. Germline CDR1 and CDR2: SEHNR and FQNEAQ (reference sequence). V shed 5 bases, J shed 4 bases, and the junction held 14 bases outside the gene matches. The CDR3 extends over 17 amino acids. In DNA, the CDR3 is TGTGCCAGCAGCATCACCCTACAGGGGGCGCAGAGCTATGGCTACACCTTC. This gives the protein CASSITLQGAQSYGYTF.

The chain employs TRBV7-2 and TRBJ1-1; D remains ambiguous. CDR1 and CDR2 (germline): SGHTA, FQGNSA. Deletions cut 5 bases from V and 5 bases from J, with 12 bases between. CDR3 length equals 13 residues. The chain's CDR3 is CASSTPLGTEAFF. The CDR3 bases are TGTGCCAGCAGCACCCCCCTCGGGACTGAAGCTTTCTTT.